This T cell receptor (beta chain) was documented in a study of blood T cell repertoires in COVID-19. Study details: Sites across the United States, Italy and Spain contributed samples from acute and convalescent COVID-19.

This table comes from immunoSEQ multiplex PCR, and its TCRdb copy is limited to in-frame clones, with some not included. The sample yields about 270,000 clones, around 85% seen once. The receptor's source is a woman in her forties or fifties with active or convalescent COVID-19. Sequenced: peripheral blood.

DNA for the CDR3: TGCGCCAGCAGCCAAGTCTACGGAAACACCATATATTTT. Amino acid sequence: CASSQVYGNTIYF. The chain employs TRBV4-1 and TRBJ1-3; D is ambiguous. Looked up from germline, CDR1 is MGHRA and CDR2 is YSYEKL. V was cut by 1 base and J by 4 bases, with 5 bases left in between. The CDR3 sequence is 13 residues long.